Below, 11 T cell receptor beta chains from the same sample are listed, as sequenced in a study of identical twins. TCRdb reanalysed the 5' RACE reads using MiXCR and keeps one entry per CDR3 protein. In the table there are around 100,000 distinct CDR3 sequences, just under 6% of which are singletons. Source material: memory T cells sorted from blood. Every receptor here comes from a woman aged 45-59 years in good health.

This clonotype was recorded at least ten times. The V gene is TRBV7-8, the J gene TRBJ2-1; weak D call: TRBD2 (5 bases). The CDR3 length is 15 residues. The V end was cut by 4 bases, the J end by 3 bases, with 13 bases between. Germline V gene data show CDR1 as SGHVS and CDR2 as FQNEAQ. DNA of the CDR3: TGTGCCAGCAGCTCTCCCGCGAGGGTCTACAATGAGCAGTTCTTC. This codes for CASSSPARVYNEQFF.

Ten or more counts support this clonotype. The chain carries TRBV28 and TRBJ2-1; tentatively, D is TRBD1 (5 bases). The germline V gene encodes CDR1 MDHEN and CDR2 SYDVKM. The CDR3 is made up of 12 amino acids. Trimming took 3 bases from V and 9 from J, leaving 9 bases between them. The CDR3 coding sequence is TGTGCCAGCAGTTTCCGAAGGGGTGAGCAGTTCTTC. Protein sequence: CASSFRRGEQFF.

This clonotype was seen repeatedly, ten times or more. The chain has TRBV12-3 or TRBV12-4 and TRBJ2-5; the match to TRBD1 covers 9 bases. The J segment lost 7 bases and the V segment lost 6 bases, leaving 6 bases of the junction unmatched. The CDR3 is 13 amino acids. CDR3 sequence: CASSLGQGATQYF. The DNA for the CDR3 is TGTGCCAGCAGCCTGGGACAGGGAGCGACCCAGTACTTC.

In this sample, this clonotype turned up many times. The chain joins TRBV5-1 to TRBJ1-1; the D gene is possibly TRBD1 (5 bases). V was cut by 4 bases and J by 3 bases, with 16 bases left in between. The CDR3 has 15 amino acids. Germline CDR1 and CDR2: SGHRS and YFSETQ. The CDR3 loop is CASSPDARAYTEAFF. The CDR3 DNA reads as TGCGCCAGCAGCCCAGATGCCAGGGCGTACACTGAAGCTTTCTTT.

This clonotype was found many times. The chain recombines TRBV5-1 with TRBJ2-1, with D unresolved. Trimming stripped 0 bases from V and 9 bases from J, with 19 bases between. Germline values: CDR1 SGHRS, CDR2 YFSETQ. CDR3 length equals 16 residues. This CDR3 reads CASSLAESQRPPEQFF. The DNA for the CDR3 is TGCGCCAGCAGCTTGGCCGAGAGTCAGAGGCCCCCTGAGCAGTTCTTC. Full variable domain (rest looked up from reference TRBV5-1 and TRBJ2-1): KAGVTQTPRYLIKTRGQQVTLSCSPISGHRSVSWYQQTPGQGLQFLFEYFSETQRNKGNFPGRFSGRQFSNSRSEMNVSTLELGDSALYLCASSLAESQRPPEQFFGPGTRLTVL.

There are a few counts of this clonotype. The chain joins TRBV20-1 to TRBJ2-7, with 8 nucleotides matching TRBD2. The germline gives CDR1 DFQATT, CDR2 SNEGSKA (reference sequence). V lost 5 bases, J lost 5 bases, and 20 bases stayed unmatched. The CDR3 consists of 17 residues. The CDR3 DNA reads TGCAGTGCTGGTCCCTTATCAGCGGGAGAAGAACCCGACGAGCAGTACTTC. It yields the protein CSAGPLSAGEEPDEQYF.

There are many counts of this clonotype. The chain is built from TRBV5-1 and TRBJ2-5; TRBD2 matches 9 bases. The V and J ends lost 0 bases and 5 bases, in that order; junction bases with no gene match: 5. Germline values: CDR1 SGHRS, CDR2 YFSETQ. The CDR3 is 15 residues long. The CDR3 nucleotides read TGCGCCAGCAGCTTGGAGGCGGGAGGGCCGGAGACCCAGTACTTC. Translation: CASSLEAGGPETQYF.

This clonotype appeared a few times. At one boundary the junction diverges from the germline segment, which might be a read error. The chain is built from TRBV2 and TRBJ2-3; possible D gene TRBD1, 6 bases. The CDR3 runs 13 residues. The germline CDR1 and CDR2 sequences are SNHLY and FYNNEI. CDR3 loop: CASTPLGADTQYF. CDR3 DNA: TGTGCCAGCACTCCTCTGGGGGCAGATACGCAGTACTTT.

The table lists this clonotype with many counts. The rearrangement uses TRBV7-6 and TRBJ2-7; D call uncertain. V lost 5 bases and J 2 bases, leaving 19 bases between the germline ends. CDR3 length equals 16 residues. Germline lookup yields CDR1 SGHVS and CDR2 FNYEAQ. The CDR3 DNA is TGTGCCAGCAGCCCCGGCGGACGCTTGTTTACCTACGAGCAGTACTTC. Its translation is CASSPGGRLFTYEQYF.

This clonotype came up a few times. The chain is built from TRBV23-1 and TRBJ2-4, with D possibly being TRBD1 (6 bases). TRBV23-1 counts as an open reading frame of uncertain function. This CDR3 is built from 16 residues. V was pared by 4 bases and J by 5 bases, with 18 bases between. CDR3 nucleotides: TGCGCCAGCAGTCGGGGACCAGGGGCGGTTGAAAACATTCAGTACTTC. This sequence encodes CASSRGPGAVENIQYF.

This clonotype has only a few counts. The V and J genes are TRBV18 and TRBJ2-6; D might be TRBD1 (5 bases). The CDR3 runs to 15 residues. The V and J ends lost 3 bases and 2 bases respectively, with 8 bases between them. Germline V gene lookup returns CDR1 KGHSH and CDR2 LQKENI. CDR3 loop: CASSPPGTGANVLTF. CDR3 in DNA: TGTGCCAGCTCACCCCCAGGGACTGGGGCCAACGTCCTGACTTTC.